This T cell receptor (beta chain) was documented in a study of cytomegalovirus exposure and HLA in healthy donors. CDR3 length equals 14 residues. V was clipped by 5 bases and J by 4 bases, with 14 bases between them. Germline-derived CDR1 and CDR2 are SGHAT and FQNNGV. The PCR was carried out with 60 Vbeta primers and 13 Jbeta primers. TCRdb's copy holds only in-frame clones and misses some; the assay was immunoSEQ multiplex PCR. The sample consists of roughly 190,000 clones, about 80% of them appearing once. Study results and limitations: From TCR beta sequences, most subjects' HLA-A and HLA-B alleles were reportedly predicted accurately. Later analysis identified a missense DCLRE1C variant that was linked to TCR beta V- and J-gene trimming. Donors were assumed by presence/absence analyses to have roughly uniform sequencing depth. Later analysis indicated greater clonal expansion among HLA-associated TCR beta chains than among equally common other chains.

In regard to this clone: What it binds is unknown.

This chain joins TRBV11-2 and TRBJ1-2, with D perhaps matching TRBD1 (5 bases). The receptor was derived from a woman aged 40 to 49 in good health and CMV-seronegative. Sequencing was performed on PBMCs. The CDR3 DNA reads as TGTGCCAGCAGCACCCTCAGGGCTCTCTATGGCTACACCTTC. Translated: CASSTLRALYGYTF.